What follows is one T cell receptor (beta chain) and its context. Its antigen is not known. Measured with immunoSEQ multiplex PCR; TCRdb has only the in-frame clones, and not every one. This table has some 190,000 clones, around nine tenths appearing once. The data belong to a study of Ad26.COV2.S vaccination and SARS-CoV-2 variants. Findings of the study overall: The placebo group had lower spike-specific TCR breadth than the vaccine recipients did. Substantial breadth was reported for post-vaccination spike-specific CD8+ and CD4+ T cells. An underestimation of total T cell responses may have resulted from the TCR breadth and depth analyses. Comparable non-spike TCR breadth was observed in vaccine and placebo recipients.

The V gene lost 5 bases and the J gene lost 7 bases, with 10 bases spanning the gap. The CDR3 extends over 12 amino acids. Germline CDR1 reads KGHDR; CDR2 reads SFDVKD. The sequence was collected from a human donor who had recovered from COVID-19. This chain connects TRBV24-1 to TRBJ1-2; D is perhaps TRBD1 (6 bases). The input for sequencing was peripheral blood, taken after recovery from COVID-19. This chain's CDR3 is CATSVGGAGYTF. The CDR3 region has the DNA TGTGCCACCAGTGTGGGGGGCGCTGGCTACACCTTC.